The source of this T cell receptor beta chain is a study of T cells in Graves' hyperthyroidism and ophthalmopathy. TCR beta CDR3 sequences were amplified from RNA transcripts. An initial round of RT-PCR targeting the TCR CDR3 relied on the HTBI primer set. Each CDR3 protein gets one entry after TCRdb re-called the multiplex PCR reads with MiXCR. The table shows 490,000 or so distinct CDR3 sequences, with less than 25% occurring only once. Deletions cut 0 bases from V and 5 bases from J, with 13 bases between. In germline, CDR1 is DFQATT, CDR2 SNEGSKA (reference sequence). The CDR3 has 14 amino acids. The rearrangement links TRBV20-1 to TRBJ1-2; a possible D gene is TRBD1 (5 bases). Sequencing input: blood. The sequence came from a woman between 65 and 79 years old with Graves' ophthalmopathy. Here the CDR3 reads CSARDLDSPYGYTF. The CDR3 DNA reads TGCAGTGCTAGAGATCTAGACAGCCCTTATGGCTACACCTTC.